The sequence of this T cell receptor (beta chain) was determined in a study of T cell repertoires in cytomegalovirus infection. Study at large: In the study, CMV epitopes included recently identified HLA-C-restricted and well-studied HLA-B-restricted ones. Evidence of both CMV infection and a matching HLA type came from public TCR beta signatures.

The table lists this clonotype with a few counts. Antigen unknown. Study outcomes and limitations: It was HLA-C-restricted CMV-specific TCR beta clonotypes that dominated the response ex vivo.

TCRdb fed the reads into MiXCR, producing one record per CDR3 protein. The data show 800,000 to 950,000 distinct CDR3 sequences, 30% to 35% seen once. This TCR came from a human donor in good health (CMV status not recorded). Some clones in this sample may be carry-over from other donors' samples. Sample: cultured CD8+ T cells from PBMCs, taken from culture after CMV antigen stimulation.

The CDR3, as DNA: TGTGCCAGCAGGGGATTTATTGATGGCTACACCTTC. Translating gives CASRGFIDGYTF. This rearrangement joins TRBV6-1 to TRBJ1-2; D gene uncertain. V lost 6 bases and J 6 bases, leaving 11 bases between the germline ends. CDR1 is MNHNS, CDR2 SASEGT, per germline. The CDR3 length is 12 residues.